This T cell receptor beta chain was sequenced for a study of a mutant IDH1 vaccine in newly diagnosed glioma. Looking at the study overall: Vaccination was launched 4-6 weeks after radiotherapy alone, or with temozolomide cycles.

The data were produced by immunoSEQ multiplex PCR, yet TCRdb's version contains in-frame clones alone and is incomplete. The repertoire includes tens of thousands of clones, about 80% of them detected once, and 11% sits in the top ten. On this clone: Antigen specificity is unknown.

Sample time point: week 35, safety follow-up. One vaccine dose held 300 ug of mutant IDH1 20-mer peptide and came with topical imiquimod. Across weeks 1, 3, 5, 7, 11, 15, 19 and 23, patients received a vaccination each time, eight in all. The germline gives CDR1 ENHRY, CDR2 SYGVKD. V trimming: 7 bases; J trimming: 0 bases; junction bases outside the gene matches: 5. This CDR3 has 15 amino acids. This material consisted of PBMCs, taken from a glioma patient whose treatment included an IDH1 peptide vaccine. The sequence came from a middle-aged woman with glioma. The gene calls are TRBV10-3 and TRBJ2-5; 10 bases fit TRBD1. The CDR3 spells CAIKGTGADQETQYF. CDR3 DNA: TGTGCCATCAAAGGGACAGGGGCCGACCAAGAGACCCAGTACTTC.